The clone carrying this TCR beta chain was counted at least ten times. The sample is drawn from a study of T cells in Graves' hyperthyroidism and ophthalmopathy. TCR beta CDR3 region amplification was performed from RNA transcripts. HTBI primers were the set used in a first-round RT-PCR of the TCR CDR3. TCRdb independently ran MiXCR on the multiplex PCR reads; one entry per CDR3 protein. The data show roughly 640,000 distinct CDR3 sequences, 16% seen once. CDR3 size: 14 residues. The J segment lost 5 bases and the V segment lost 3 bases, leaving 1 base of the junction unmatched. CDR1 and CDR2 from the germline V gene are SGHVS and FQNEAQ.

The TCR originated in a woman in her thirties or forties with Graves' ophthalmopathy. V usage is TRBV7-8 and J usage is TRBJ2-7; 13 nucleotides match TRBD2. Sequenced sample: blood. As DNA, the CDR3 is TGTGCCAGCAGCTTTGGACTAGCGGGAGACGAGCAGTACTTC. Translating it yields CASSFGLAGDEQYF.